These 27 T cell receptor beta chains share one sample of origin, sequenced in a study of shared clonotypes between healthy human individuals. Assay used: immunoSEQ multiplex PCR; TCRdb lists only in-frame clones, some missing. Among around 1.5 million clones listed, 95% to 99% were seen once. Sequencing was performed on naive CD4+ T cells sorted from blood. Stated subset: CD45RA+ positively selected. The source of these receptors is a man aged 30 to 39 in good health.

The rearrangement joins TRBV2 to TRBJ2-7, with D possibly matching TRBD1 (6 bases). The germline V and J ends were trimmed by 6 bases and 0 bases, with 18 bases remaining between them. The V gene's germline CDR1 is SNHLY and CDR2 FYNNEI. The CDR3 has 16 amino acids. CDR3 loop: CASRAPNRAPSYEQYF. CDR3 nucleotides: TGTGCCAGCAGGGCCCCTAACAGGGCCCCCTCCTACGAGCAGTACTTC.

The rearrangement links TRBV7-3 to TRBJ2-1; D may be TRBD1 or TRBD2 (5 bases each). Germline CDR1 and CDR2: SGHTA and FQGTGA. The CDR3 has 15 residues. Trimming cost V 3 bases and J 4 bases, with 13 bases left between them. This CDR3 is CASSFRGDRYNEQFF. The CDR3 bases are TGTGCCAGCAGCTTTAGGGGAGATAGATACAATGAGCAGTTCTTC.

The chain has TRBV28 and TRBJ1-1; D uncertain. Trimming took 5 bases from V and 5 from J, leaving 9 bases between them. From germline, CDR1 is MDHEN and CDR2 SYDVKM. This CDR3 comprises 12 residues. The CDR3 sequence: CASSNSGTEAFF. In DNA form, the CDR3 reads TGTGCCAGCAGTAATTCGGGGACTGAAGCTTTCTTT.

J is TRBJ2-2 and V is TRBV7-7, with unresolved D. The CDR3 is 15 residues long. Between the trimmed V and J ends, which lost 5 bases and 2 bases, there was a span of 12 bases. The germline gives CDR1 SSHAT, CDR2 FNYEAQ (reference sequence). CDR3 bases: TGTGCCAGCAGCCTACGCTGGCCAAACACCGGGGAGCTGTTTTTT. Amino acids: CASSLRWPNTGELFF.

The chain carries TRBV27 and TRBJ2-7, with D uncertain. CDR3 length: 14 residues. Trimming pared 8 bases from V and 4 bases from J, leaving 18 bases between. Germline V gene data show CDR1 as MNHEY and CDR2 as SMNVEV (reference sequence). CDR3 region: CASARASRSYEQYF. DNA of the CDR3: TGTGCCAGCGCCCGGGCCTCTCGTTCGTACGAGCAGTACTTC.

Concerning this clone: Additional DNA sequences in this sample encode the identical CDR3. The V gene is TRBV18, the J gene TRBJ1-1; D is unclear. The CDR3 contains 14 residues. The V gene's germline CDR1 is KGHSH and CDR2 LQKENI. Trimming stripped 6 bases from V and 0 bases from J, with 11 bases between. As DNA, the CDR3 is TGTGCCAGCTCCCCGGCGCAGTTGAACACTGAAGCTTTCTTT. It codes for CASSPAQLNTEAFF.

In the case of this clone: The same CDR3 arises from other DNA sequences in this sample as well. CDR3 loop: CAISGTSGGDTQYF. CDR3 in DNA: TGTGCCATCAGTGGGACTAGCGGTGGAGATACGCAGTATTTT. The V and J genes are TRBV10-3 and TRBJ2-3; 10 bases match TRBD2. V shed 4 bases and J 5 bases; nucleotides not matched to a gene: 3. Germline CDR1 is ENHRY and CDR2 is SYGVKD. The CDR3 loop spans 14 amino acids.

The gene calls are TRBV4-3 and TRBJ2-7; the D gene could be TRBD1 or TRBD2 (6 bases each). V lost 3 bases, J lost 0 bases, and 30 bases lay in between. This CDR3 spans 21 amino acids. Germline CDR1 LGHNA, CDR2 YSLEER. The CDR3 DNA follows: TGCGCCAGCAGCCACGCAGGAAGGGGGGATAGGGGGAAAACCCACTCCTACGAGCAGTACTTC. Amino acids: CASSHAGRGDRGKTHSYEQYF.

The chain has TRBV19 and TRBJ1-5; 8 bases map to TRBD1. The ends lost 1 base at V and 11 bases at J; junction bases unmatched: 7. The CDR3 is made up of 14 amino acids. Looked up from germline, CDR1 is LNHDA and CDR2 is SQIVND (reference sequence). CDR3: CASSIAGQGEAQHF. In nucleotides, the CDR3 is TGTGCCAGTAGTATAGCCGGACAGGGTGAGGCCCAGCATTTT.

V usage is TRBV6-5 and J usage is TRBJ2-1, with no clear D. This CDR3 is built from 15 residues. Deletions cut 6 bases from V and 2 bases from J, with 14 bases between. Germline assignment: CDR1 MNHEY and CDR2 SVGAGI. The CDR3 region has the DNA TGTGCCAGCAGCCAAGGGCTACTCACCTACAATGAGCAGTTCTTC. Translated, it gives CASSQGLLTYNEQFF.

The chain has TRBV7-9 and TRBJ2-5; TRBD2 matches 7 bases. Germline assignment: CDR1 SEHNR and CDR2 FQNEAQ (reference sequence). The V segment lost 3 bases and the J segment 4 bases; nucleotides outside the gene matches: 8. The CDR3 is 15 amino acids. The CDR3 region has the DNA TGTGCCAGCAGCTTGGGCGCGGGAGTATTAGAGACCCAGTACTTC. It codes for CASSLGAGVLETQYF.

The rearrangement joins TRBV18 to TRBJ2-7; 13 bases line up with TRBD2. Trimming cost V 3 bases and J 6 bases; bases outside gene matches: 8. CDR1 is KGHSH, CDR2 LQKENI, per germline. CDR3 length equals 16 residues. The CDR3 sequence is CASSPVGTSGTSEQYF. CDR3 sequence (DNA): TGTGCCAGCTCACCCGTGGGGACTAGCGGGACTAGCGAGCAGTACTTC.

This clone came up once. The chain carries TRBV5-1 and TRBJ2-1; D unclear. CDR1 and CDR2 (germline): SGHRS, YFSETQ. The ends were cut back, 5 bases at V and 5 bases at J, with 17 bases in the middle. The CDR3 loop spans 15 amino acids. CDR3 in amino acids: CASRNRLGLNNEQFF. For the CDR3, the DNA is TGCGCCAGCAGAAATCGATTAGGCCTCAACAATGAGCAGTTCTTC. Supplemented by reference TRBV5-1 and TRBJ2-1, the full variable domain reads KAGVTQTPRYLIKTRGQQVTLSCSPISGHRSVSWYQQTPGQGLQFLFEYFSETQRNKGNFPGRFSGRQFSNSRSEMNVSTLELGDSALYLCASRNRLGLNNEQFFGPGTRLTVL.

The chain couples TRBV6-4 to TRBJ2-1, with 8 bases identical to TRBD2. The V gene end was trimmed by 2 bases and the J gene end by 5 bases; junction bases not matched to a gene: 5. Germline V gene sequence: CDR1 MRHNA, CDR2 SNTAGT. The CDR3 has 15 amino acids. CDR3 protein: CASSDVAGTHNEQFF. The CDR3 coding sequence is TGTGCCAGCAGTGACGTAGCGGGAACGCACAATGAGCAGTTCTTC.

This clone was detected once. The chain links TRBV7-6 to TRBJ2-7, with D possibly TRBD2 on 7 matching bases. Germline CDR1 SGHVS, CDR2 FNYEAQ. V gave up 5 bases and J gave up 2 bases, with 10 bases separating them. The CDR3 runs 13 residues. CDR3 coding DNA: TGTGCCAGCAGCCGGGGGGACACCTACGAGCAGTACTTC. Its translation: CASSRGDTYEQYF.

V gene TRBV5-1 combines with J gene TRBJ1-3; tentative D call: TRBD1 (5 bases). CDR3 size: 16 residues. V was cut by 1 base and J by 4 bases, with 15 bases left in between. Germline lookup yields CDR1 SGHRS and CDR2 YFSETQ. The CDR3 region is CASSLSGPPSGNTIYF. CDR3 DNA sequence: TGCGCCAGCAGCTTGTCAGGGCCTCCCTCGGGAAACACCATATATTTT.

CDR3 loop: CASSLSGRAYEQYF. The CDR3 DNA reads TGTGCCAGCAGCCTTAGCGGGAGGGCCTACGAGCAGTACTTC. The chain couples TRBV4-2 to TRBJ2-7, with TRBD2 identical over 11 bases. Germline CDR1 reads LGHNA; CDR2 reads YNFKEQ. This CDR3 region has 14 residues. Losses at the gene ends were 4 bases for V and 2 bases for J; bases not matched to a gene: 1.

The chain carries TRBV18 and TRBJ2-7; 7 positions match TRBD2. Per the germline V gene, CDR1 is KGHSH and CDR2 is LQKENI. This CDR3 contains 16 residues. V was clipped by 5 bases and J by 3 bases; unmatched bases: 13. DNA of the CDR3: TGTGCCAGCTCATCTGCCGGGGCGGGAGTTGACTACGAGCAGTACTTC. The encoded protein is CASSSAGAGVDYEQYF. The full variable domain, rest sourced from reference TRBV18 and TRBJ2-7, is NAGVMQNPRHLVRRRGQEARLRCSPMKGHSHVYWYRQLPEEGLKFMVYLQKENIIDESGMPKERFSAEFPKEGPSILRIQQVVRGDSAAYFCASSSAGAGVDYEQYFGPGTRLTVT.

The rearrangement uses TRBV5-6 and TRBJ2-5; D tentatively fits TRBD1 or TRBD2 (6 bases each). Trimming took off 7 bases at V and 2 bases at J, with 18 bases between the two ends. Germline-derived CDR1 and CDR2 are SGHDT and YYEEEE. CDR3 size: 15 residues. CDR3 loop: CASARTGRLQETQYF. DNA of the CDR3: TGTGCCAGCGCGAGAACAGGGAGGCTACAAGAGACCCAGTACTTC. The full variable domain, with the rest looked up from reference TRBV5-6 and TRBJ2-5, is DAGVTQSPTHLIKTRGQQVTLRCSPKSGHDTVSWYQQALGQGPQFIFQYYEEEERQRGNFPDRFSGHQFPNYSSELNVNALLLGDSALYLCASARTGRLQETQYFGPGTRLLVL.

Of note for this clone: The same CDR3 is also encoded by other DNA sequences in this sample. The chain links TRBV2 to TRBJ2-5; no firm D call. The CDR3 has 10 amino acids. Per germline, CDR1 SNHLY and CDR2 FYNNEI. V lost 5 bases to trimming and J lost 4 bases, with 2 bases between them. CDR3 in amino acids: CASSRETQYF. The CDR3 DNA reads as TGTGCCAGCAGTCGAGAGACCCAGTACTTC.

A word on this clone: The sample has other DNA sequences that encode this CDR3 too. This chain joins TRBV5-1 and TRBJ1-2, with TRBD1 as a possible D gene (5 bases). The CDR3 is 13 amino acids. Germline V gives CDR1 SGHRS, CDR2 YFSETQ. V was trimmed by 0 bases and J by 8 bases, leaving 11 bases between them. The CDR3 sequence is CASSLGQGRGYTF. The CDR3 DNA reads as TGCGCCAGCAGCTTGGGGCAGGGTCGCGGCTACACCTTC.

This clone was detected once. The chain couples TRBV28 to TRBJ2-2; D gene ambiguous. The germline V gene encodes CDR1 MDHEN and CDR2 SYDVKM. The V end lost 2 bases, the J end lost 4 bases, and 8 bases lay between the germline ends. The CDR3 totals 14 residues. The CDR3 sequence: CASSLLGSTGELFF. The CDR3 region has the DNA TGTGCCAGCAGTTTACTGGGTAGCACCGGGGAGCTGTTTTTT.

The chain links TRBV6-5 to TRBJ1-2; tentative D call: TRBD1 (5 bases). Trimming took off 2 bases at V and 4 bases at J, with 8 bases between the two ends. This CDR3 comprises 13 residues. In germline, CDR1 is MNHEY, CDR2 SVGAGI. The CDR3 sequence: CASSYLGGYGYTF. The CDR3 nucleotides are TGTGCCAGCAGTTACCTGGGGGGCTATGGCTACACCTTC.

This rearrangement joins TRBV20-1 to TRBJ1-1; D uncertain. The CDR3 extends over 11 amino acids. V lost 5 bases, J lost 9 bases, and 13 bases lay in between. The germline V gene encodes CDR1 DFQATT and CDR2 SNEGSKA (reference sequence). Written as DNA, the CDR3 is TGCAGTGCTGAGGCGGGCGGGAAAGCTTTCTTT. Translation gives CSAEAGGKAFF.

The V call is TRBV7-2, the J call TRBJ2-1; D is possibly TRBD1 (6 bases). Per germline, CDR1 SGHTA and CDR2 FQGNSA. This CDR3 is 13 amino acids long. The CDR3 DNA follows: TGTACAAACCTCGGGACAACCTACAATGAGCAGTTCTTC. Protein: CTNLGTTYNEQFF.

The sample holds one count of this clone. The CDR3 DNA sequence: TGTGCCAGCAGCTTAGGGCACAACAATGAGCAGTTCTTC. This sequence encodes CASSLGHNNEQFF. The V call is TRBV11-3, the J call TRBJ2-1; no definite D call. Germline V gene data show CDR1 as SGHNT and CDR2 as YENEEA. The V and J ends lost 1 base and 5 bases respectively, with 6 bases between them. This CDR3 contains 13 residues.

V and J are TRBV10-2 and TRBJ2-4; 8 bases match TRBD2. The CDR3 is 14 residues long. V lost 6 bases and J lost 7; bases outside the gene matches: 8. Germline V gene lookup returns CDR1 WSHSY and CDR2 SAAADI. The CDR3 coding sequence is TGCGCCAGCAGGGGAGGGCCGGGGGGGAACATTCAGTACTTC. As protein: CASRGGPGGNIQYF.